Here is one T cell receptor beta chain with its context. Its antigen remains unidentified. There are no base qualities to consult, and no much larger clone falls within one base. TCRbeta CDR3 regions were amplified from genomic DNA by means of the immunoSEQ Assay, a bias-controlled multiplex PCR. The authors' analysis ran thus. The number of nucleated cells in each sample was estimated from the amplification of reference gene primers within the assay. To quantify the absolute abundance of each unique TCRbeta CDR3 rearrangement, sequence reads were collapsed and filtered. For each sample, productive Simpson clonality was calculated as the square root of Simpson's diversity index across productive rearrangements. TCRdb re-hosts the immuneACCESS table, in-frame sequences only. Its copies lack some clones; in the studies checked, an unresolved V gene accounts for under half of them, and the cause for the rest is not known. D and trimming were read from the DNA, whereas the V and J calls and clone size are those reported in that table. Here the sample has 50,000 to 70,000 clones; 84% occur a single time. Clones ranked in the top ten supply around 9.1% of the sample.

The germline V gene supplies CDR1 SGHTA and CDR2 FQGTGA. Germline trimming: 3 bases from V, 8 bases from J; junction bases outside gene matches: 8. From its cysteine to its phenylalanine, the CDR3 spans 14 amino acids. The sequence is cut down to CDR3 DNA, 42 bases in frame from base 1. This specimen belongs to a study of blood T cell repertoires in COVID-19 (dated by TCRdb to the early 2020s). Study-wide context: Samples covering the acute and convalescent phases of COVID-19 were provided by collaborators in the United States, Italy and Spain. The prospective study material was composed of cDNA or gDNA derived from T cells, B-cell-depleted T cells, or PBMCs. A de-identified subject ID, COVID-19 status, age in years and sex were almost always included in the sample metadata. The dataset comprised deeply sampled blood TCRbeta repertoires from subjects exposed to, actively infected with, or recovered from COVID-19. The samples were drawn from two sources: the first 160 participants of the ongoing ImmuneRACE study, and over 950 subjects contributed by 6 global collaborators. Where available, HLA class I and class II types were taken from metadata supplied by the sample provider and were not determined by assay-based typing. The repertoires were made available in a free public database intended to serve as a resource for research on the immune response to SARS-CoV-2. What the study reported, not specific to this receptor: Clinical and demographic metadata were provided uncurated, with the amount varying by source and participant.

One collaborating source in Seattle enrolled patients while the patients were actively infected and followed the patients over time throughout the course of disease. Collaborating institutions collected whole blood in K2EDTA tubes following their own protocols. Collaborator samples were shipped for TCRbeta analysis as frozen whole blood, isolated PBMCs, or DNA extracted from either sample type. Sequencing was done on a sample of peripheral blood. This clonotype was sampled from an elderly man with COVID-19, enrolled during active disease. Recombination linked TRBV7-3 to TRBJ2-3; TRBD2 agrees with 7 junctional bases. The sequenced DNA: TGTGCCAGCAGCTTCCAGCGGGACGTGGTTACGCAGTATTTT. It translates as CASSFQRDVVTQYF. With all but the CDR3 taken from the reference TRBV7-3 and TRBJ2-3 genes, the full variable domain is: GAGVSQTPSNKVTEKGKYVELRCDPISGHTALYWYRQSLGQGPEFLIYFQGTGAADDSGLPNDRFFAVRPEGSVSTLKIQRTERGDSAVYLCASSFQRDVVTQYFGPGTRLTVL.